This T cell receptor beta chain was sequenced in a study of blood T cell repertoires in COVID-19. Study background: Sites in the United States, Italy and Spain provided acute and convalescent COVID-19 samples. PBMCs, B-cell-depleted T cells, or T cells provided the cDNA or gDNA that made up the material.

Germline lookup yields CDR1 KGHSH and CDR2 LQKENI. The CDR3 covers 13 residues. Trimming removed 4 bases at V and 2 bases at J, with 8 bases between. This table comes from immunoSEQ multiplex PCR, and its TCRdb copy is limited to in-frame clones, with some not included. This table holds 200,000 or so clones, around 85% found once. The sequence derives from a woman aged 35 to 49 with acute COVID-19. The chain combines TRBV18 with TRBJ1-1; D is perhaps TRBD1 (5 bases). Sequenced input: PBMCs or T cells enriched from blood (not recorded which). CDR3 residues: CASSQGVNTEAFF. The CDR3 DNA is TGTGCCAGCTCACAAGGGGTAAACACTGAAGCTTTCTTT.